These 28 T cell receptor beta chains were all obtained from the same sample, sequenced in a study of CD8 T cells in ankylosing spondylitis. TCRdb analysed the 5' RACE reads with MiXCR anew, one entry per CDR3 protein. This sample carries approximately 250,000 distinct CDR3 sequences, roughly 8.2% of them seen once, and the ten largest clones take around 4.9%. The sample comprised blood, either unsorted or a sorted T cell fraction (not recorded which). The receptors stem from a female donor with ankylosing spondylitis or in good health (not recorded which).

This clonotype was seen many times. The genes are TRBV7-3 and TRBJ1-6; no clear D. Germline values: CDR1 SGHTA, CDR2 FQGTGA. V lost 6 bases to trimming and J lost 0 bases, with 6 bases between them. The CDR3 has 14 residues. The CDR3 bases are TGTGCCAGCAGTGAAGACTCCTATAATTCACCCCTCCACTTT. Its protein product is CASSEDSYNSPLHF.

This clonotype was counted ten times or more. V usage is TRBV5-1 and J usage is TRBJ2-1; the D is unclear. This CDR3 has 15 residues. Germline values: CDR1 SGHRS, CDR2 YFSETQ. Trimming cost V 4 bases and J 9 bases, with 20 bases left between them. The DNA for the CDR3 is TGCGCCAGCAGCCCTTTCTATGGGTCAGCCCGTGAGCAGTTCTTC. Its translation is CASSPFYGSAREQFF.

This clonotype has ten or more counts. This sequence joins TRBV4-3 and TRBJ2-2; D might be TRBD2 (5 bases). V was clipped by 0 bases and J by 4 bases, with 9 bases between them. Germline loops: CDR1 LGHNA, CDR2 YSLEER. The CDR3 runs 15 residues. The CDR3 sequence is CASSQDTAATGELFF. As DNA, the CDR3 is TGCGCCAGCAGCCAAGATACAGCGGCCACCGGGGAGCTGTTTTTT.

In its sample, this clonotype was seen many times. This rearrangement joins TRBV29-1 to TRBJ2-3; D is perhaps TRBD1 (6 bases). The CDR3 runs to 13 residues. Trimming took 1 base from V and 1 from J, leaving 6 bases between them. Germline values: CDR1 SQVTM, CDR2 ANQGSEA. The CDR3 nucleotides read TGCAGCGTTGAAGGACAGGGCACAGATACGCAGTATTTT. Amino acids: CSVEGQGTDTQYF.

This clonotype was observed a few times. The chain uses TRBV5-5 and TRBJ2-1; D might be TRBD2 (5 bases). This CDR3 contains 17 residues. Germline CDR1 is SGHKS and CDR2 is YYEKEE (reference sequence). The V end was cut by 0 bases, the J end by 0 bases, with 13 bases between. The CDR3 bases are TGTGCCAGCAGCTTGGCCTGGGAGATGGGCTCCTACAATGAGCAGTTCTTC. It specifies CASSLAWEMGSYNEQFF.

In this sample, this clonotype turned up many times. The chain is built from TRBV4-3 and TRBJ1-2; D call uncertain. Trimming stripped 1 base from V and 4 bases from J, with 13 bases between. Germline CDR1 reads LGHNA; CDR2 reads YSLEER. The CDR3 is 15 amino acids. The CDR3 loop reads CASSQGRGPGYGYTF. The DNA of the CDR3 is TGCGCCAGCAGCCAAGGGCGAGGTCCTGGCTATGGCTACACCTTC.

This clonotype occurred many times. This sequence joins TRBV5-1 and TRBJ2-7, with D tentatively TRBD2 (6 bases). The germline V gene encodes CDR1 SGHRS and CDR2 YFSETQ. The CDR3 contains 15 residues. V lost 4 bases and J 2 bases, leaving 16 bases between the germline ends. CDR3 sequence (DNA): TGCGCCAGCAGCGGGACTTTAGGTCTTACCTACGAGCAGTACTTC. Translation: CASSGTLGLTYEQYF.

J is TRBJ2-7 and V is TRBV29-1; tentative D call: TRBD2 (5 bases). V was cut by 4 bases and J by 7 bases, with 11 bases left in between. In germline, CDR1 is SQVTM, CDR2 ANQGSEA. This CDR3 spans 11 amino acids. Here the CDR3 DNA reads TGCAGCGTTGGTAGAGGGTATGAGCAGTACTTC. Translation gives CSVGRGYEQYF.

J is TRBJ2-5 and V is TRBV7-2; D gene unclear. CDR1 and CDR2 from the germline V gene are SGHTA and FQGNSA. This CDR3 is 12 amino acids long. V was clipped by 5 bases and J by 4 bases, with 8 bases between them. CDR3 bases: TGTGCCAGCAGCCGTACCCGAGAGACCCAGTACTTC. This encodes CASSRTRETQYF.

This clonotype has just a few counts. V gene TRBV7-6 combines with J gene TRBJ2-2; D gene ambiguous. Germline CDR1 SGHVS, CDR2 FNYEAQ. V gave up 0 bases and J gave up 0 bases, with 17 bases separating them. This CDR3 spans 19 amino acids. CDR3 amino acids: CASSLAWRTTKTNTGELFF. CDR3 bases: TGTGCCAGCAGCTTAGCTTGGCGGACCACCAAGACGAACACCGGGGAGCTGTTTTTT.

This clonotype was seen many times. The rearrangement links TRBV15 to TRBJ2-3; 7 nucleotides agree with TRBD2. Trimming took 8 bases from V and 4 from J; bases not matched to a gene: 30. The CDR3 length is 21 residues. Germline CDR1 is LNHNV and CDR2 is YYDKDF (reference sequence). In DNA, the CDR3 is TGTGCCACCGTGAGCAGGTTAGGGGCCCAATCGGCGGGAGTGTCGGCAGATACGCAGTATTTT. Its protein is CATVSRLGAQSAGVSADTQYF.

This clonotype was observed at least ten times. The chain combines TRBV29-1 with TRBJ1-2, with D hard to call. V lost 7 bases and J lost 6, with 12 bases in between. The CDR3 is made up of 11 amino acids. CDR1 is SQVTM, CDR2 ANQGSEA, per germline. The DNA of the CDR3 is TGCAGCGCTGGGGAGGCGCATGGCTACACCTTC. This codes for CSAGEAHGYTF. Using reference TRBV29-1 and TRBJ1-2 for the parts outside the CDR3, the full variable domain is SAVISQKPSRDICQRGTSLTIQCQVDSQVTMMFWYRQQPGQSLTLIATANQGSEATYESGFVIDKFPISRPNLTFSTLTVSNMSPEDSSIYLCSAGEAHGYTFGSGTRLTVV.

With regard to this clonotype: A single base separates this from a much larger clone, so it may be a read error. The chain has TRBV6-2 or TRBV6-3 and TRBJ2-7; 9 bases agree with TRBD1. The CDR3 runs to 20 residues. Germline V gene sequence: CDR1 MNHEY, CDR2 SVGEGT. CDR3 residues: CASSPGQGLSISPRPYKQYF. CDR3 in DNA: TGTGCCAGCAGTCCGGGACAGGGTTTATCCATATCCCCTCGCCCCTACAAGCAGTACTTC.

This clonotype was found many times. The rearrangement uses TRBV11-2 and TRBJ2-1; the match to TRBD2 covers 10 bases. This CDR3 has 18 residues. The V and J ends lost 1 base and 2 bases, in that order; junction bases with no gene match: 8. Germline CDR1 reads SGHAT; CDR2 reads FQNNGV. DNA of the CDR3: TGTGCCAGCAGCTTAGGCCCCGGGCTAGCGGGAGCCTACAATGAGCAGTTCTTC. Amino acid sequence: CASSLGPGLAGAYNEQFF.

This clonotype appeared many times. This chain links TRBV5-1 with TRBJ1-1; D gene ambiguous. CDR3 size: 14 residues. V shed 2 bases and J shed 4 bases, with 12 bases lying between them. Germline V CDR1 and CDR2: SGHRS, YFSETQ. CDR3 nucleotides: TGCGCCAGCAGCTTTGGCGGAGAAGGCACTGAAGCTTTCTTT. Protein sequence: CASSFGGEGTEAFF.

This clonotype was seen a single time. This chain uses TRBV7-9 with TRBJ2-1; D is possibly TRBD1 or TRBD2 (5 bases each). This CDR3 contains 13 residues. Germline CDR1 is SEHNR and CDR2 is FQNEAQ (reference sequence). The V and J ends lost 6 bases and 5 bases respectively, with 11 bases between them. The CDR3 loop reads CASRPLGDNEQFF. CDR3 bases: TGTGCCAGCAGGCCCTTGGGGGACAATGAGCAGTTCTTC.

This clonotype was picked up a small number of times. The chain joins TRBV7-2 to TRBJ1-3; D uncertain. The CDR3 has 15 amino acids. The germline CDR1 and CDR2 sequences are SGHTA and FQGNSA. The V end lost 5 bases, the J end lost 3 bases, and 14 bases lay between the germline ends. CDR3 bases: TGTGCCAGCAGCCCTCTAGCGGGAGGTGGAAACACCATATATTTT. It yields the protein CASSPLAGGGNTIYF.

This clonotype has at least ten counts. The genes are TRBV15 and TRBJ2-5; unclear D gene. Looked up from germline, CDR1 is LNHNV and CDR2 is YYDKDF (reference sequence). V was pared by 0 bases and J by 0 bases, with 5 bases between. The CDR3 runs to 14 residues. The CDR3 sequence: CATSRDAYQETQYF. As DNA, the CDR3 is TGTGCCACCAGCAGAGATGCGTACCAAGAGACCCAGTACTTC.

Many counts were recorded for this clonotype. CDR3 amino acids: CASSPEGQNTEAFF. The CDR3 DNA is TGTGCCAGCTCCCCAGAAGGGCAGAACACTGAAGCTTTCTTT. The chain employs TRBV7-2 and TRBJ1-1; D is unclear. CDR3 size: 14 residues. V gave up 8 bases and J gave up 1 base, with 14 bases separating them. CDR1 SGHTA and CDR2 FQGNSA come from the germline V gene. The entire variable domain, with the rest obtained from reference TRBV7-2 and TRBJ1-1, is as follows: GAGVSQSPSNKVTEKGKDVELRCDPISGHTALYWYRQSLGQGLEFLIYFQGNSAPDKSGLPSDRFSAERTGGSVSTLTIQRTQQEDSAVYLCASSPEGQNTEAFFGQGTRLTVV.

The table lists this clonotype with many counts. The gene calls are TRBV20-1 and TRBJ2-7, with TRBD1 matching over 7 bases. J lost 0 bases, V lost 3 bases, and 14 bases had no gene match. CDR1 is DFQATT, CDR2 SNEGSKA, per germline (reference sequence). CDR3 length equals 17 residues. This chain's CDR3 is CSARDTGDPSSSYEQYF. The CDR3 DNA follows: TGCAGTGCTAGGGATACAGGGGATCCTTCAAGCTCCTACGAGCAGTACTTC.

Ten or more counts support this clonotype. V gene TRBV2 combines with J gene TRBJ2-5; D not resolved. This CDR3 contains 12 residues. The germline V gene encodes CDR1 SNHLY and CDR2 FYNNEI. The V gene lost 6 bases and the J gene lost 2 bases, with 7 bases spanning the gap. CDR3 bases: TGTGCCAGCAGGGCAATTCAAGAGACCCAGTACTTC. Translating gives CASRAIQETQYF.

This clonotype showed up just a few times. The chain joins TRBV7-2 to TRBJ2-5; 9 bases are a match to TRBD1. From germline, CDR1 is SGHTA and CDR2 FQGNSA. V dropped 4 bases and J dropped 6; count of bases not matched to a gene: 3. There are 13 residues in the CDR3. The CDR3 sequence: CASSSGTGKTQYF. CDR3 coding DNA: TGTGCCAGCAGCTCAGGGACAGGGAAGACCCAGTACTTC.

V is TRBV7-9 and J is TRBJ2-5; D remains unclear. Germline-derived CDR1 and CDR2 are SEHNR and FQNEAQ (reference sequence). Deletions cut 2 bases from V and 5 bases from J, with 6 bases between. CDR3 length equals 12 residues. This CDR3 reads CASSLRRETQYF. The CDR3 DNA reads TGTGCCAGCAGCTTAAGACGCGAGACCCAGTACTTC.

This clonotype was seen ten or more times. The chain is built from TRBV20-1 and TRBJ2-7, with a tentative D call TRBD1 (5 bases). V was clipped by 6 bases and J by 2 bases, with 17 bases between them. Germline V gene data show CDR1 as DFQATT and CDR2 as SNEGSKA (reference sequence). The CDR3 is 14 residues long. The CDR3 nucleotides read TGCAGTGCCTCACGATTCCAGGGTGCCTACGAGCAGTACTTC. Protein: CSASRFQGAYEQYF.

This clonotype appeared many times. The chain has TRBV19 and TRBJ1-2; D uncertain. The CDR3 contains 12 residues. V dropped 6 bases and J dropped 8 bases, with 13 bases sitting between them. In germline, CDR1 is LNHDA, CDR2 SQIVND (reference sequence). CDR3 protein: CASSVTHGGYTF. The DNA of the CDR3 is TGTGCCAGTAGCGTTACCCACGGCGGCTACACCTTC. Full variable domain (missing parts from reference TRBV19 and TRBJ1-2): DGGITQSPKYLFRKEGQNVTLSCEQNLNHDAMYWYRQDPGQGLRLIYYSQIVNDFQKGDIAEGYSVSREKKESFPLTVTSAQKNPTAFYLCASSVTHGGYTFGSGTRLTVV.

In this sample, this clonotype turned up many times. The gene calls are TRBV10-3 and TRBJ2-1, with D hard to call. Trimming removed 1 base at V and 8 bases at J, with 12 bases between. This CDR3 spans 14 amino acids. The germline gives CDR1 ENHRY, CDR2 SYGVKD. CDR3 protein: CAISEFEEDDEQFF. The CDR3 DNA reads TGTGCCATCAGTGAGTTTGAAGAGGACGATGAGCAGTTCTTC.

In its sample, this clonotype was seen a few times. V gene TRBV7-2 combines with J gene TRBJ2-6; D is uncertain. Germline CDR1 is SGHTA and CDR2 is FQGNSA. The CDR3 consists of 14 residues. Deletions cut 4 bases from V and 2 bases from J, with 6 bases between. CDR3 sequence: CASSSIPGANVLTF. CDR3 DNA sequence: TGTGCCAGCAGCTCAATACCTGGGGCCAACGTCCTGACTTTC.

This clonotype was counted at least ten times. CDR3 in DNA: TGTGCCAGCAGTCCTATCCCTGCTAGCGGGAGAGATTGGGGGGAGCTGTTTTTT. Translating gives CASSPIPASGRDWGELFF. The rearrangement links TRBV28 to TRBJ2-2; 10 bases match TRBD2. The CDR3 is 18 amino acids. V lost 5 bases and J lost 8; bases outside the gene matches: 17. Germline V lookup: CDR1 MDHEN, CDR2 SYDVKM. The complete variable domain, with remaining parts taken from reference TRBV28 and TRBJ2-2, reads DVKVTQSSRYLVKRTGEKVFLECVQDMDHENMFWYRQDPGLGLRLIYFSYDVKMKEKGDIPEGYSVSREKKERFSLILESASTNQTSMYLCASSPIPASGRDWGELFFGEGSRLTVL.